This TCR beta chain appears in the sequencing data of a study of blood T cell repertoires in COVID-19. The CDR3 is 16 residues long. Germline-derived CDR1 and CDR2 are SGHRS and YFSETQ. V lost 3 bases to trimming and J lost 5 bases; unmatched junction nucleotides: 11. In the study's own analysis: Nucleated cell number was recorded as an estimate derived from reference gene primer amplification. Sequenced by immunoSEQ multiplex PCR; TCRdb stores in-frame clones only, minus some. V, J and clone size are those of that table, while D and trimming were read from the DNA. Here the sample spans about 130,000 clones, 70% to 90% being singletons.

The V and J genes are TRBV5-1 and TRBJ2-5; 9 bases map to TRBD1. Sequencing used peripheral blood. The origin of this receptor is a woman aged 60 to 75 with acute or convalescent COVID-19. The DNA for the CDR3 is TGCGCCAGCAGCTCCTTCGGGACAGGGACTTCCGAGACCCAGTACTTC. The encoded protein is CASSSFGTGTSETQYF.